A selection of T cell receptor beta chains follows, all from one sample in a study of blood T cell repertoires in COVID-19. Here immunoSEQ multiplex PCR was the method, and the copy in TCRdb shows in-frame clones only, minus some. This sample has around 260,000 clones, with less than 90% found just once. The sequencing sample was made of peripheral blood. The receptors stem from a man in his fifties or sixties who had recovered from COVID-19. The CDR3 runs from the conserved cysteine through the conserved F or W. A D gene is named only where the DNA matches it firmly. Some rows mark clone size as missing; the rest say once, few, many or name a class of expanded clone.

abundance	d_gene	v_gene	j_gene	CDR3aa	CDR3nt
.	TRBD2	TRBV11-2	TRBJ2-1	CASSLGLGLARNEQFF	TGTGCCAGCAGCTTAGGCCTTGGACTAGCTAGGAATGAGCAGTTCTTC
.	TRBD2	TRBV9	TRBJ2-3	CASSIPTSGTDTQYF	TGTGCCAGCAGCATACCGACTAGCGGGACAGATACGCAGTATTTT
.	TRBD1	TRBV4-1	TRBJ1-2	CASSKGQGDNYGYTF	TGCGCCAGCAGCAAAGGACAGGGTGACAACTATGGCTACACCTTC
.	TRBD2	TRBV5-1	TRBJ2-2	CASRGTSGSNTGELFF	TGCGCCAGCAGGGGGACTAGCGGTTCGAACACCGGGGAGCTGTTTTTT
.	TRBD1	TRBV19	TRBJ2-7	CASSRDSYEQYF	TGTGCCAGTAGTCGGGACAGTTACGAGCAGTACTTC
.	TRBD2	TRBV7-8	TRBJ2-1	CASSLADSGGEEQFF	TGTGCCAGCAGCTTAGCGGATAGCGGGGGCGAGGAGCAGTTCTTC
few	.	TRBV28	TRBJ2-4	CASSLWVGEVKNIQYF	TGTGCCAGCAGTTTATGGGTAGGGGAGGTCAAAAACATTCAGTACTTC
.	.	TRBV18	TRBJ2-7	CASSPPGLPYEQYF	TGTGCCAGCTCACCACCGGGCCTTCCCTACGAGCAGTACTTC
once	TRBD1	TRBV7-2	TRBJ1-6	CASSRDRNYNSPLHF	TGTGCCAGCAGCCGGGACAGGAACTATAATTCACCCCTCCACTTT
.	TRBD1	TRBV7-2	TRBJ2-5	CASSLRQGQEETQYF	TGTGCCAGCAGCCTGCGACAGGGGCAGGAAGAGACCCAGTACTTC
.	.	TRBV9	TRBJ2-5	CASSGGLQETQYF	TGTGCCAGCAGCGGAGGCCTGCAAGAGACCCAGTACTTC
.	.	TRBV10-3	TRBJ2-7	CAISESTSYEQYF	TGTGCCATCAGTGAGTCGACTTCCTACGAGCAGTACTTC
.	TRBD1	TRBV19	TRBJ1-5	CASSREDRGSNQPQHF	TGTGCCAGTAGTAGGGAGGACAGGGGTAGCAATCAGCCCCAGCATTTT
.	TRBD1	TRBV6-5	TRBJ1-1	CASRSPTGDNTEAFF	TGTGCCAGCAGATCCCCGACAGGGGACAACACTGAAGCTTTCTTT
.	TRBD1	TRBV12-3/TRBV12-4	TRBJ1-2	CASSPGTAYGYTF	TGTGCCAGCAGTCCGGGGACAGCTTATGGCTACACCTTC
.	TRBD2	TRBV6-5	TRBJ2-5	CASSYSSSGGQETQYF	TGTGCCAGCAGTTACTCGTCTAGCGGGGGGCAAGAGACCCAGTACTTC
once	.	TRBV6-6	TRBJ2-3	CASSYLQRENTQYF	TGTGCCAGCAGTTACTTACAGAGAGAGAATACGCAGTATTTT
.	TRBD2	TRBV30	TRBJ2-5	CAWSVTSGIQETQYF	TGTGCCTGGAGTGTAACTAGCGGAATCCAAGAGACCCAGTACTTC
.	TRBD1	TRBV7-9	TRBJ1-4	CASSSRQGTNEKLFF	TGTGCCAGCAGCTCTAGACAGGGAACTAATGAAAAACTGTTTTTT
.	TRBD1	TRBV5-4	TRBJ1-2	CASSRGQIDGYTF	TGTGCCAGCAGCCGGGGACAGATTGACGGCTACACCTTC
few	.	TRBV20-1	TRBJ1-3	CSASRGLDSGNTIYF	TGCAGTGCTAGTAGGGGATTAGACTCTGGAAACACCATATATTTT
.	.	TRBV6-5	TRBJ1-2	CASSYKGNGYTF	TGTGCCAGCAGTTACAAGGGGAACGGCTACACCTTC
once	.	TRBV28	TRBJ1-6	CASRGDSKSPLHF	TGTGCCAGCCGCGGAGATTCAAAGTCACCCCTCCACTTT
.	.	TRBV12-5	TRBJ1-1	CASYKTEVNTEAFF	TGTGCTAGCTATAAGACCGAGGTCAACACTGAAGCTTTCTTT